This T cell receptor (beta chain) was captured by sequencing in a study of blood T cell repertoires in COVID-19. Overall study context: Sites in the United States, Italy and Spain provided acute and convalescent COVID-19 samples.

Assay used: immunoSEQ multiplex PCR; TCRdb lists only in-frame clones, some missing. The sample gives about 330,000 clones, over 75% of which show up once; roughly 4% is in the top ten. The CDR3 length is 14 residues. Germline CDR1 reads SNHLY; CDR2 reads FYNNEI. Between the trimmed V and J ends, which lost 10 bases and 6 bases, there was a span of 20 bases. This sequence was found in a woman between 45 and 60 years old with active or convalescent COVID-19. Material for sequencing was peripheral blood. This rearrangement joins TRBV2 to TRBJ2-3; perhaps TRBD2 as D (6 bases). CDR3 protein: CAIPPRDWGDTQYF. The CDR3 region has the DNA TGTGCCATCCCCCCCCGGGACTGGGGGGATACGCAGTATTTT.